Included here is one T cell receptor (beta chain) sequence, with context. This record belongs to a study of CD8+ T cells in alopecia areata. Noted treatment: oral pan-JAK inhibitor, 5-10 mg twice daily. Following RNA extraction, reverse transcription yielded cDNA that acted as the sequencing template. This table comes from immunoSEQ multiplex PCR, and its TCRdb copy is limited to in-frame clones, with some not included. This table holds more than 110,000 clones, 45% to 60% found once. The CDR3 has 14 amino acids. Germline V lookup: CDR1 GTSNPN, CDR2 SVGIG (reference sequence). After removal of 5 bases from V and 3 bases from J, the junction contained 6 bases not matched to a gene.

This receptor was taken from a human donor with alopecia areata. The genes are TRBV30 and TRBJ1-2, with TRBD1 matching over 10 bases. Material: CD8+ T cells sorted from blood, obtained at week 4, from a patient treated with tofacitinib. CDR3 bases: TGTGCCTGGTTCGACAGGGGGCGCGACTATGGCTACACCTTC. This codes for CAWFDRGRDYGYTF.